This TCR beta chain was found in a study of a mutant IDH1 vaccine in newly diagnosed glioma. Study in general: Vaccines were first given 4-6 weeks after radiotherapy alone, or with temozolomide cycles. Antecedent treatment encompassed radiotherapy, temozolomide, or their combination; the majority received both. Overall study findings and caveats: 85% to 95% of patients showed vaccine-induced immune responses across multiple MHC alleles.

The data were produced by immunoSEQ multiplex PCR, yet TCRdb's version contains in-frame clones alone and is incomplete. The sample includes 60,000 to 75,000 clones, about 88% of them seen just once. About this clone itself: Its specificity is not known.

Time point here: week 35, safety follow-up. Vaccination used 300 ug of mutant IDH1 20-mer peptide per dose, with topical imiquimod. Patients underwent eight vaccinations, which took place in weeks 1, 3, 5, 7, 11, 15, 19 and 23. The germline V and J ends were trimmed by 4 bases and 1 base, with 10 bases remaining between them. Germline V lookup: CDR1 SGHKS, CDR2 YYEKEE (reference sequence). This CDR3 is built from 14 residues. The sequences come from PBMCs, collected from a glioma patient whose treatment included an IDH1 peptide vaccine. J is TRBJ2-3 and V is TRBV5-5; possible D gene TRBD1, 6 bases. This receptor was identified in a man aged 25 to 40 with glioma. The CDR3 is CASSLQGGTDTQYF. CDR3 nucleotide sequence: TGTGCCAGCAGCCTACAGGGCGGCACAGATACGCAGTATTTT.